This T cell receptor beta chain was captured in a study of cytomegalovirus exposure and HLA in healthy donors. Study observations and caveats: Analysis performed later showed TCR beta chains linked to HLA being more clonally expanded than equally common others. Segments of the TCR beta V type were, in most cases, productive about 90% or about 30% of the time in an earlier analysis. CMV serostatus stood as the only immune exposure information on hand. Later analysis identified around 15,000 TCR beta sequences associated with HLA alleles, using a false discovery rate threshold of 0.05.

Comment on this clone: Its antigen is still unknown.

Use of 60 Vbeta and 13 Jbeta primers characterized the PCR. Profiling relied on immunoSEQ multiplex PCR, and the TCRdb table lists in-frame clones only, not all of them. The profile shows about 99,000 clones, around four fifths of them singletons. Per the germline V gene, CDR1 is MNHEY and CDR2 is SMNVEV (reference sequence). Trimming removed 3 bases from V and 5 bases from J; junction bases left unmatched: 7. The CDR3 is 15 residues long. Sequencing was performed on PBMCs. The chain joins TRBV27 to TRBJ2-1; 7 bases are shared with TRBD2. The receptor was isolated from a woman between 35 and 50 years old in good health and CMV-seronegative. The CDR3 is CASSLTSRTNNEQFF. For the CDR3, the DNA is TGTGCCAGCAGTTTGACTAGCCGCACTAACAATGAGCAGTTCTTC.